The clone carrying this T cell receptor (beta chain) showed up just once. This entry belongs to a study of blood T cell repertoires in COVID-19. Study-level information: Acute and convalescent COVID-19 samples came from the United States, Italy and Spain. T cells, B-cell-depleted T cells, or PBMCs supplied cDNA or gDNA.

In the source study's methods: By means of reference gene primer amplification, nucleated cell counts were estimated. Clones were read by immunoSEQ multiplex PCR, and TCRdb kept only the in-frame ones, dropping some. V and J calls plus clone size are reproduced from that table; the DNA served to infer D and trimming. The sample lists more than 85,000 clones, roughly 80% occurring once. The length of the CDR3 is 15 residues. The germline V gene encodes CDR1 LNHDA and CDR2 SQIVND (reference sequence). Trimming shortened V by 4 bases and J by 4 bases, and 14 bases separated the two germline ends. Specimen: peripheral blood. The origin of this receptor is a woman older than 75 with acute or convalescent COVID-19. The chain carries TRBV19 and TRBJ1-3; D remains ambiguous. DNA for the CDR3: TGTGCCAGTAGTAGTGGGGTGGACTCCGGAAACACCATATATTTT. Protein product: CASSSGVDSGNTIYF.